This T cell receptor (beta chain) stems from a study of Ad26.COV2.S vaccination and SARS-CoV-2 variants. Using immunoSEQ multiplex PCR, the repertoire was profiled, and TCRdb retains in-frame clones only, with some absent. The sample yields 500,000 or so clones, around 88% seen once. This CDR3 contains 14 residues. Trimming stripped 7 bases from V and 4 bases from J, with 14 bases between. From germline, CDR1 is LGHDT and CDR2 YNNKEL (reference sequence). Sample treatment: roughly 20 received Ad26.COV2.S at low or high dose, single or two shots; 5 received placebo; per-sample allocation not given. Samples came from day 63 after the first vaccine or placebo injection.

This specimen was peripheral blood, taken in a trial of Ad26.COV2.S vaccine versus placebo. This chain uses TRBV3-1 (or the pseudogene TRBV3-2) with TRBJ1-3, with TRBD1 as a possible D gene (6 bases). The sequence came from a person between 18 and 59 years old who received the Ad26.COV2.S COVID-19 vaccine or a placebo. This CDR3 is CASTRGTLGNTIYF. The CDR3 DNA is TGTGCCAGCACAAGAGGGACATTAGGAAACACCATATATTTT.